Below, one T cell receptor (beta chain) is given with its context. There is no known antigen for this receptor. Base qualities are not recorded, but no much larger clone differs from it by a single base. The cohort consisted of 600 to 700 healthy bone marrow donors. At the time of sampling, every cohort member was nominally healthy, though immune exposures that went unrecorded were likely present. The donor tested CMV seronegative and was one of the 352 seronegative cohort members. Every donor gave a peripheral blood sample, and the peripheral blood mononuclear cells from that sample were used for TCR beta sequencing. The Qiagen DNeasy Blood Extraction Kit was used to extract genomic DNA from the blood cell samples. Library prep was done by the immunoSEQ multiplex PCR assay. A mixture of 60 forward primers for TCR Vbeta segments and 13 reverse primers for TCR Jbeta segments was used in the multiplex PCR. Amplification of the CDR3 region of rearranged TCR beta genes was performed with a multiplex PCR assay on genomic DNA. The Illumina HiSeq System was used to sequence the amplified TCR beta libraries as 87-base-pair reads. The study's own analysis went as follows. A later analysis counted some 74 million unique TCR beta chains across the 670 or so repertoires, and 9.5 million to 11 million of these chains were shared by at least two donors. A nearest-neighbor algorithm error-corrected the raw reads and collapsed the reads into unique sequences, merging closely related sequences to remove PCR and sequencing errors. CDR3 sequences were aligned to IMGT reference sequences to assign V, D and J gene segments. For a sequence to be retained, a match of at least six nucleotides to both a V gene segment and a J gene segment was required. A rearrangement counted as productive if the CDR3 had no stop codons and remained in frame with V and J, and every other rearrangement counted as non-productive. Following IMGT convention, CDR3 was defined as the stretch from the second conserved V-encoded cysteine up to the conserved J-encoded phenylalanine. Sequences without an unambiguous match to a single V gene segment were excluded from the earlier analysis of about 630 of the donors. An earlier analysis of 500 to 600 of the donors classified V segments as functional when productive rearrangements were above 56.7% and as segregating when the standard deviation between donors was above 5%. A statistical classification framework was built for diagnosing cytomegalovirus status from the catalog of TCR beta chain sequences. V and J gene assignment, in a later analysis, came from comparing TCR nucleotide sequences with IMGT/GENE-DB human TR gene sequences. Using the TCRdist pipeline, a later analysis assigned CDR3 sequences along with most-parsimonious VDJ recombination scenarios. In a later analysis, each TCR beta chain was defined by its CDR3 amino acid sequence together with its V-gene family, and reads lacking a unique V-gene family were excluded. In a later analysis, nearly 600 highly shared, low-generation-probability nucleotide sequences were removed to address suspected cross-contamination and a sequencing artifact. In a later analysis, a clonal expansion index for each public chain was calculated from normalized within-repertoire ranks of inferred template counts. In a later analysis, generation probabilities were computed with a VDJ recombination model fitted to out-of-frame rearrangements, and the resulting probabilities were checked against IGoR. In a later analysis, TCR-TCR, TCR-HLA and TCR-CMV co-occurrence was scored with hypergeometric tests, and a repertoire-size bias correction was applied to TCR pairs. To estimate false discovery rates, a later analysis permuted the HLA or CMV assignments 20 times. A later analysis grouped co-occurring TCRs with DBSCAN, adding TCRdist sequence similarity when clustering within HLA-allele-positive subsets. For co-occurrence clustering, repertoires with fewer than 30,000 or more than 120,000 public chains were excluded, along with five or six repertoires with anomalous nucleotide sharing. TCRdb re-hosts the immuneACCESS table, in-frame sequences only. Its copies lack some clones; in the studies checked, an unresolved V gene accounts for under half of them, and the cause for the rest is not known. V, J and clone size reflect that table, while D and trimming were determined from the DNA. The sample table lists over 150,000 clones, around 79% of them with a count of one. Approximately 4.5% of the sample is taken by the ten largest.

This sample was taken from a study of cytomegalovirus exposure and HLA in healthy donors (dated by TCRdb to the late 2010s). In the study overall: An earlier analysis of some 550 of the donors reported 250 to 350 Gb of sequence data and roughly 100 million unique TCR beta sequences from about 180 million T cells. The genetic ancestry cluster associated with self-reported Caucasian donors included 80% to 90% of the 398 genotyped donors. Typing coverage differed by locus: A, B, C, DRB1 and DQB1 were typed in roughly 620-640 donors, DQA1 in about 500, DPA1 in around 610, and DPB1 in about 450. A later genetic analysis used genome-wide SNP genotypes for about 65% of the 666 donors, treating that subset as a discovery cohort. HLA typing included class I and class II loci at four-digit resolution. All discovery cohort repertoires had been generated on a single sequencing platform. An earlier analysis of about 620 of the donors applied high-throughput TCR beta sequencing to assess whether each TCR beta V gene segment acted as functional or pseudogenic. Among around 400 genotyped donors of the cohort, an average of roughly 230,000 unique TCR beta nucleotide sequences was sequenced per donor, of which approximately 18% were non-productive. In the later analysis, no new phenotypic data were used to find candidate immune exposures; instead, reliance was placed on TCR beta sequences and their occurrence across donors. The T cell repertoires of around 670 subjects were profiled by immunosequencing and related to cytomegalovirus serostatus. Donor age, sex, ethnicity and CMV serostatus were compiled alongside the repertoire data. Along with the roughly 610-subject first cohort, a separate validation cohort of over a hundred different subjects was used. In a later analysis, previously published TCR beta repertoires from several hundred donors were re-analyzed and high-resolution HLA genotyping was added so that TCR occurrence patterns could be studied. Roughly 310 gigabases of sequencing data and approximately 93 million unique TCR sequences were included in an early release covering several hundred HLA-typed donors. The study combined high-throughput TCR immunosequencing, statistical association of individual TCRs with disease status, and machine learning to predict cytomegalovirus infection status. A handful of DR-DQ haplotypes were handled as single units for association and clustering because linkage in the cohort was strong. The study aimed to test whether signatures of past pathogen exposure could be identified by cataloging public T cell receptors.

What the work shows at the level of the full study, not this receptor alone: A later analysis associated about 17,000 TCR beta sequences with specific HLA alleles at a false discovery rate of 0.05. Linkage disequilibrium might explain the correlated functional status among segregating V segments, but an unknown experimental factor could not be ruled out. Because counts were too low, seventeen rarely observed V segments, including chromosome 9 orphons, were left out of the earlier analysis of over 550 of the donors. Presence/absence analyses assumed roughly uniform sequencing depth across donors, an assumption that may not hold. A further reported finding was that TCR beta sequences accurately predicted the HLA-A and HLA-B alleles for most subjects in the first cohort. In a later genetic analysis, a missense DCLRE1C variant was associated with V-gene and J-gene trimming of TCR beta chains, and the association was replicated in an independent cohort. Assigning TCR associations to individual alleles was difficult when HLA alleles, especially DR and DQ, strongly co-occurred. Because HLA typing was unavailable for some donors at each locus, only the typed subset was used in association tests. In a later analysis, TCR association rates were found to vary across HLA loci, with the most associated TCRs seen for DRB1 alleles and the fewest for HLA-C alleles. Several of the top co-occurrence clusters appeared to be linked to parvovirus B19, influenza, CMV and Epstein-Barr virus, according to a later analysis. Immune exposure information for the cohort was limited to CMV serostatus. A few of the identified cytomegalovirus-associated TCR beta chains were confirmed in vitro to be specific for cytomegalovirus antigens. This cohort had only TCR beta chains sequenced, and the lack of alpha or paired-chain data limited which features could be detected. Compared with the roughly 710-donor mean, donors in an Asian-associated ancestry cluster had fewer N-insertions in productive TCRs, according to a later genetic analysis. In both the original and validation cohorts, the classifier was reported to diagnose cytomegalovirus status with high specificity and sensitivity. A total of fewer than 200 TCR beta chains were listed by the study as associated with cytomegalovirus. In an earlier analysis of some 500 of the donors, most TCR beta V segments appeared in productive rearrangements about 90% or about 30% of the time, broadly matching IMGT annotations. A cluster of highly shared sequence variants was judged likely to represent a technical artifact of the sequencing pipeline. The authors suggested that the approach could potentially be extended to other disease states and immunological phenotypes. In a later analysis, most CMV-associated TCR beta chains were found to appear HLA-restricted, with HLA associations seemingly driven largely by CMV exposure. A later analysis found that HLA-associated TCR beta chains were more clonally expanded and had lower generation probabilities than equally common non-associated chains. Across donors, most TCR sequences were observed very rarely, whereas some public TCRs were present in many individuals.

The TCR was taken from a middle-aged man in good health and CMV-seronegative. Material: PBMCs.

The sequenced DNA: TGCGCCAGCAGCTACGAGGGATCCTCCTACGAGCAGTACTTC. Its amino acids are CASSYEGSSYEQYF. The chain links TRBV5-1 with TRBJ2-7; 5 matching bases give a weak D call of TRBD2. The CDR3 spans 14 residues, from the cysteine through the phenylalanine. CDR3 DNA is the only sequence kept; it has 42 bases, read in frame from the first base. CDR1 and CDR2 were assigned from the germline V gene as SGHRS and YFSETQ. V drops 3 bases and J drops 0 bases, leaving 10 bases in between.